These 20 T cell receptor beta chains were all obtained from the same sample, sequenced in a study of blood T cell repertoires in COVID-19. The table came from immunoSEQ multiplex PCR; TCRdb's copy has only in-frame clones and leaves some out. This sample has approximately 30,000 clones; roughly nine tenths occur once, and the top ten carry under 30%. Specimen: peripheral blood. These receptors were taken from an elderly woman with active or convalescent COVID-19.

The V and J genes are TRBV5-1 and TRBJ2-2; D is ambiguous. The CDR3 sequence is 14 residues long. Germline V lookup: CDR1 SGHRS, CDR2 YFSETQ. V lost 0 bases and J 3 bases, leaving 6 bases between the germline ends. The CDR3 region is CASSLGSDTGELFF. The CDR3 DNA reads TGCGCCAGCAGCTTGGGTTCCGACACCGGGGAGCTGTTTTTT.

The genes are TRBV11-3 and TRBJ2-5; tentatively, D is TRBD1 (6 bases). Trimming removed 1 base at V and 0 bases at J, with 12 bases between. Germline V gene sequence: CDR1 SGHNT, CDR2 YENEEA. The CDR3 contains 16 residues. DNA of the CDR3: TGTGCCAGCAGCTTAGGTTCAGGGGTCAACCAAGAGACCCAGTACTTC. Protein sequence: CASSLGSGVNQETQYF.

The J gene is TRBJ1-6, the V gene TRBV2; D may be TRBD1 (6 bases). The CDR3 consists of 15 residues. Trimming took 5 bases from V and 7 from J, leaving 15 bases between them. The germline V gene has CDR1 SNHLY and CDR2 FYNNEI. CDR3 protein: CASSLQGTGNSPLHF. The CDR3 nucleotides read TGTGCCAGCAGTCTACAGGGTACGGGAAATTCACCCCTCCACTTT.

This clone was picked up one time. CDR3 bases: TGTGCCAGCAGAAAGGACACGACCTATGGCTACACCTTC. This gives the protein CASRKDTTYGYTF. This chain connects TRBV2 to TRBJ1-2, with D possibly TRBD1 on 5 matching bases. Trimming took 6 bases from V and 4 from J, leaving 12 bases between them. Germline-derived CDR1 and CDR2 are SNHLY and FYNNEI. This CDR3 is built from 13 residues.

J is TRBJ1-1 and V is TRBV6-5; 7 bases are shared with TRBD1. The trim removed 5 bases at V and 4 bases at J, leaving 4 bases unmatched. Germline assignment: CDR1 MNHEY and CDR2 SVGAGI. The CDR3 extends over 13 amino acids. This chain's CDR3 is CASSRGTATEAFF. The CDR3 nucleotides are TGTGCCAGCAGTCGAGGGACAGCCACTGAAGCTTTCTTT.

This chain connects TRBV7-9 to TRBJ2-1; 8 nucleotides line up with TRBD2. V trimming: 6 bases; J trimming: 3 bases; junction bases outside the gene matches: 7. The germline CDR1 and CDR2 sequences are SEHNR and FQNEAQ (reference sequence). The CDR3 consists of 15 residues. The CDR3 region is CASSLSGGHYNEQFF. The CDR3 coding sequence is TGTGCCAGCAGTTTAAGCGGGGGTCACTACAATGAGCAGTTCTTC.

The chain links TRBV30 to TRBJ2-3; D may be TRBD1 (5 bases). Germline CDR1 GTSNPN, CDR2 SVGIG (reference sequence). The CDR3 is made up of 15 amino acids. Between the trimmed V and J ends, which lost 2 bases and 2 bases, there was a span of 14 bases. The CDR3 DNA follows: TGTGCCTGGAGTTTGGGCGACAGCTACACAGATACGCAGTATTTT. Its protein is CAWSLGDSYTDTQYF.

This clone showed up just a few times. This sequence joins TRBV5-8 and TRBJ1-5, with D hard to call. In germline, CDR1 is SGHTS, CDR2 YDEGEE. Trimming took 4 bases from V and 2 from J, leaving 10 bases between them. CDR3 length equals 14 residues. The CDR3 region is CASSPSVRNQPQHF. In DNA, the CDR3 is TGTGCCAGCAGCCCTTCGGTTCGCAATCAGCCCCAGCATTTT.

The chain links TRBV6-5 to TRBJ1-2; 8 nucleotides align to TRBD1. J lost 7 bases, V lost 7 bases, and 5 bases had no gene match. The CDR3 is 12 amino acids. Germline assignment: CDR1 MNHEY and CDR2 SVGAGI. The CDR3 nucleotides read TGTGCCAGCATTCCACAGGGGGGTGGCTACACCTTC. Its translation: CASIPQGGGYTF.

This clone was detected once. The chain employs TRBV5-1 and TRBJ2-2; D perhaps matches TRBD1 (6 bases). This CDR3 spans 16 amino acids. Trimming shortened V by 4 bases and J by 2 bases, and 15 bases separated the two germline ends. Germline CDR1 is SGHRS and CDR2 is YFSETQ. CDR3: CASSPVAQGNTGELFF. The CDR3 DNA reads TGCGCCAGCAGCCCCGTGGCACAGGGCAACACCGGGGAGCTGTTTTTT. Filled out from reference TRBV5-1 and TRBJ2-2, the complete variable domain reads KAGVTQTPRYLIKTRGQQVTLSCSPISGHRSVSWYQQTPGQGLQFLFEYFSETQRNKGNFPGRFSGRQFSNSRSEMNVSTLELGDSALYLCASSPVAQGNTGELFFGEGSRLTVL.

The rearrangement joins TRBV5-1 to TRBJ1-2; the D is unclear. The CDR3 spans 13 residues. V gave up 0 bases and J gave up 2 bases, with 5 bases separating them. Germline lookup yields CDR1 SGHRS and CDR2 YFSETQ. Here the CDR3 reads CASSLDSNYGYTF. As DNA, the CDR3 is TGCGCCAGCAGCTTGGACAGCAACTATGGCTACACCTTC.

J is TRBJ2-3 and V is TRBV7-3, with 12 bases that match TRBD2. Germline CDR1 reads SGHTA; CDR2 reads FQGTGA. Trimming removed 0 bases from V and 3 bases from J; junction bases left unmatched: 7. The CDR3 runs 18 residues. The DNA of the CDR3 is TGTGCCAGCAGCTTAACCGCTGCTAGCGGGGGGGCGACAGATACGCAGTATTTT. Its protein product is CASSLTAASGGATDTQYF.

The chain uses TRBV19 and TRBJ1-5, with 7 bases aligning to TRBD1. From germline, CDR1 is LNHDA and CDR2 SQIVND (reference sequence). The V and J ends lost 3 bases and 5 bases, in that order; junction bases with no gene match: 7. The CDR3 has 15 amino acids. As DNA, the CDR3 is TGTGCCAGTAGTATTTACAGGGGTCAGCATCAGCCCCAGCATTTT. Translated: CASSIYRGQHQPQHF.

The rearrangement joins TRBV5-1 to TRBJ2-3; 9 bases line up with TRBD2. The CDR3 covers 16 residues. Trimming at V came to 3 bases and at J to 1 base, leaving 6 bases not matched to a gene. Germline V CDR1 and CDR2: SGHRS, YFSETQ. The CDR3 loop is CASSSGIAGGTDTQYF. The CDR3 DNA sequence: TGCGCCAGCAGCTCGGGGATAGCGGGGGGCACAGATACGCAGTATTTT.

This clone has only one observation. V gene TRBV28 combines with J gene TRBJ1-5; possibly TRBD1 for D (6 bases). Germline V lookup: CDR1 MDHEN, CDR2 SYDVKM. The V end lost 4 bases, the J end lost 4 bases, and 20 bases lay between the germline ends. The CDR3 is 17 amino acids. Here the CDR3 DNA reads TGTGCCAGCAGTTCCCCAAACAGGGTTATTAGGAATCAGCCCCAGCATTTT. Amino acid sequence: CASSSPNRVIRNQPQHF.

The gene calls are TRBV5-1 and TRBJ1-1; no clear D. The CDR3 runs to 14 residues. From germline, CDR1 is SGHRS and CDR2 YFSETQ. V was trimmed by 0 bases and J by 1 base, leaving 7 bases between them. The CDR3 nucleotides read TGCGCCAGCAGCTTGGCTCCGGGGAACACTGAAGCTTTCTTT. The encoded protein is CASSLAPGNTEAFF.

The chain is built from TRBV19 and TRBJ1-4; no clear D. This CDR3 spans 16 amino acids. The germline V gene encodes CDR1 LNHDA and CDR2 SQIVND (reference sequence). Trimming cost V 7 bases and J 4 bases, with 19 bases left between them. The CDR3 reads CASTQRAFELNEKLFF. The CDR3 DNA reads TGTGCCAGTACCCAGCGGGCGTTCGAACTTAATGAAAAACTGTTTTTT.

V usage is TRBV16 and J usage is TRBJ2-3; 7 bases agree with TRBD1. This CDR3 contains 15 residues. CDR1 is KGHSY and CDR2 is FQNENV in the germline V gene. V was pared by 2 bases and J by 2 bases, with 4 bases of the junction left unmatched. DNA of the CDR3: TGTGCCAGCAGCCAAACCGGGACAGTCACAGATACGCAGTATTTT. It codes for CASSQTGTVTDTQYF.

This chain joins TRBV5-6 and TRBJ2-2, with a weak D call TRBD1 (6 bases). Trimming removed 7 bases from V and 7 bases from J, with 23 bases in between. Looked up from germline, CDR1 is SGHDT and CDR2 is YYEEEE. The CDR3 runs 16 residues. CDR3 residues: CASGVWTVQGYGELFF. CDR3 sequence (DNA): TGTGCCAGCGGTGTATGGACAGTTCAAGGATACGGGGAGCTGTTTTTT. Complete variable domain (other parts from reference TRBV5-6 and TRBJ2-2): DAGVTQSPTHLIKTRGQQVTLRCSPKSGHDTVSWYQQALGQGPQFIFQYYEEEERQRGNFPDRFSGHQFPNYSSELNVNALLLGDSALYLCASGVWTVQGYGELFFGEGSRLTVL.

CDR3 amino acids: CASSLAVLGGEKLFF. In DNA form, the CDR3 reads TGTGCCAGCAGCTTGGCCGTGTTAGGGGGTGAAAAACTGTTTTTT. The rearrangement links TRBV5-5 to TRBJ1-4, with D perhaps matching TRBD1 (6 bases). Germline lookup yields CDR1 SGHKS and CDR2 YYEKEE (reference sequence). V was clipped by 0 bases and J by 7 bases, with 13 bases between them. The CDR3 runs to 15 residues.